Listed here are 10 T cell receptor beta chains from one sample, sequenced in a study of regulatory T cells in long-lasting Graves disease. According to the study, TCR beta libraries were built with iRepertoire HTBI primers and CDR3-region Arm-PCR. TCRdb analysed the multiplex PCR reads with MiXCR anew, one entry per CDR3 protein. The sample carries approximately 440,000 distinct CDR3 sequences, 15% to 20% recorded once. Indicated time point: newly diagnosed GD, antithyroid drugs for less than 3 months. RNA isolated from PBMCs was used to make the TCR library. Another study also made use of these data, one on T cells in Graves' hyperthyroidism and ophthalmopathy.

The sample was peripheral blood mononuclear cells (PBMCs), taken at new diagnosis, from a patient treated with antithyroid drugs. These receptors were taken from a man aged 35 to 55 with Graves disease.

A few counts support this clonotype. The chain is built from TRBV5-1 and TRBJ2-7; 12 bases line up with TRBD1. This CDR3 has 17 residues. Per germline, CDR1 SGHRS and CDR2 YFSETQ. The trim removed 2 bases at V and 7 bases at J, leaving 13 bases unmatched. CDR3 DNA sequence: TGCGCCAGCAGCTTTGGGGAGAGGGGACAGGGGGCAAGGGAGCAGTACTTC. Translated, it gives CASSFGERGQGAREQYF.

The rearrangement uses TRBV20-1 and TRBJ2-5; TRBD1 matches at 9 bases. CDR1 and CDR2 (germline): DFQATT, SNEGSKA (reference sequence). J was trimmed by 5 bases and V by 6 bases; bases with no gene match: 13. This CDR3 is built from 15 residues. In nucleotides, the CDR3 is TGCAGTGCCAGCAGGCGGGACAGGGTTGGTGAGACCCAGTACTTC. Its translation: CSASRRDRVGETQYF.

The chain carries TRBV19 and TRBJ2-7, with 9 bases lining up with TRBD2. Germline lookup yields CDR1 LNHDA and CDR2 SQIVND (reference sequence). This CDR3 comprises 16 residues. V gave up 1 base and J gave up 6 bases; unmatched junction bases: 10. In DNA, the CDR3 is TGTGCCAGTAGTATAGTTAGCGGGAGAACCGTACGCGAGCAGTACTTC. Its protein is CASSIVSGRTVREQYF.

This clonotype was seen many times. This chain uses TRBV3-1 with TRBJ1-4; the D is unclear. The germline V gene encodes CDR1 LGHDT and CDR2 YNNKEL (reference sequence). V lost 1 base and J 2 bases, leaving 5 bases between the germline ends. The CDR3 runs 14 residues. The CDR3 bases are TGTGCCAGCAGCCAAGTTGCCACTAATGAAAAACTGTTTTTT. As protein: CASSQVATNEKLFF. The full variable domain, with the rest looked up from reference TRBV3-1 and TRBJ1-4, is DTAVSQTPKYLVTQMGNDKSIKCEQNLGHDTMYWYKQDSKKFLKIMFSYNNKELIINETVPNRFSPKSPDKAHLNLHINSLELGDSAVYFCASSQVATNEKLFFGSGTQLSVL.

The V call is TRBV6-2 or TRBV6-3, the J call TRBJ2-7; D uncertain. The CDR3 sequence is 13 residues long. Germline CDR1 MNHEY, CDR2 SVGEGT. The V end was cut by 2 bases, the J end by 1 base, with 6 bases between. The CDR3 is CASSYEQSYEQYF. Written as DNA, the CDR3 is TGTGCCAGCAGTTACGAACAGTCCTACGAGCAGTACTTC.

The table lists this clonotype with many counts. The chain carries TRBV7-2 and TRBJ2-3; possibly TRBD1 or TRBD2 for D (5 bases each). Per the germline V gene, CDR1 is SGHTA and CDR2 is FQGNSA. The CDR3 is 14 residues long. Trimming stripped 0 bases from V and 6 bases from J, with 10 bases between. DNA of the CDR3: TGTGCCAGCAGCTTAGCCAACTGGGGGGATACGCAGTATTTT. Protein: CASSLANWGDTQYF. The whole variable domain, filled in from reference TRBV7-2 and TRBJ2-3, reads GAGVSQSPSNKVTEKGKDVELRCDPISGHTALYWYRQSLGQGLEFLIYFQGNSAPDKSGLPSDRFSAERTGGSVSTLTIQRTQQEDSAVYLCASSLANWGDTQYFGPGTRLTVL.

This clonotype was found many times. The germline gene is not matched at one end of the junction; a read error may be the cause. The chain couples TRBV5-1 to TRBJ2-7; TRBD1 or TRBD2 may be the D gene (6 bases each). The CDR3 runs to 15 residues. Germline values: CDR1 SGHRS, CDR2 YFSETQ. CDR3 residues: CASSLEGVTAYEQYF. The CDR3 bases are TGTGCCAGCAGCTTGGAGGGGGTCACGGCCTACGAGCAGTACTTC.

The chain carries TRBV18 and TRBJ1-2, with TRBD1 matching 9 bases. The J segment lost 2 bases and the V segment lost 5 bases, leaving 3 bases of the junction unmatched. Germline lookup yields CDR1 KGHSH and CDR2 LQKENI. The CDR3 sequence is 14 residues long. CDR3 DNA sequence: TGTGCCAGCTCAACAGGACAGGGGAACTATGGCTACACCTTC. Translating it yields CASSTGQGNYGYTF.

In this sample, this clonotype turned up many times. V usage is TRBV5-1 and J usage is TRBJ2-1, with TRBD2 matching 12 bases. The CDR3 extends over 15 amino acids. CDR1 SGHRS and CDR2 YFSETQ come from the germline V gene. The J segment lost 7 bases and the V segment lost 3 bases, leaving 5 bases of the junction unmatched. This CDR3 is CASSSLAGGGNEQFF. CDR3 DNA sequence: TGCGCCAGCAGCTCACTAGCGGGAGGAGGGAATGAGCAGTTCTTC.

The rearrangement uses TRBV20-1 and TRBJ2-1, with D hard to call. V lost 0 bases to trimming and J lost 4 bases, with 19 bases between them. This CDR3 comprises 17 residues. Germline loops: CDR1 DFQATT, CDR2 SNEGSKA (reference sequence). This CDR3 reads CSARDPNGRQSYNEQFF. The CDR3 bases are TGCAGTGCTAGAGACCCTAACGGACGCCAGTCTTACAATGAGCAGTTCTTC.